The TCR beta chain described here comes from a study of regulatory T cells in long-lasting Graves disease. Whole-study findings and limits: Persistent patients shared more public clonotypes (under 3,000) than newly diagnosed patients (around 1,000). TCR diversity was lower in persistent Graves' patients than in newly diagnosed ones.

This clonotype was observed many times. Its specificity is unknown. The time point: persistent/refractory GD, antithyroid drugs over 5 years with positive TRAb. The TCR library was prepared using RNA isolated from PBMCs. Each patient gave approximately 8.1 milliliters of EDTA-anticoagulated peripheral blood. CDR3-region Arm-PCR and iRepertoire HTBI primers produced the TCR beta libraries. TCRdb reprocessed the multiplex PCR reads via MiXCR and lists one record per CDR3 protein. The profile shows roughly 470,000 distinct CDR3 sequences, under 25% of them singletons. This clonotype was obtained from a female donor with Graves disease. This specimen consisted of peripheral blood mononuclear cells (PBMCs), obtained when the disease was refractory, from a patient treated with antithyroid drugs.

CDR3 coding DNA: TGTGCCAGCAGGCAAGGACTGAGCGGCTACACCTTC. It translates to CASRQGLSGYTF. This rearrangement joins TRBV6-1 to TRBJ1-2; D is ambiguous. The CDR3 has 12 residues. CDR1 is MNHNS, CDR2 SASEGT, per germline. V lost 6 bases to trimming and J lost 8 bases, with 13 bases between them.